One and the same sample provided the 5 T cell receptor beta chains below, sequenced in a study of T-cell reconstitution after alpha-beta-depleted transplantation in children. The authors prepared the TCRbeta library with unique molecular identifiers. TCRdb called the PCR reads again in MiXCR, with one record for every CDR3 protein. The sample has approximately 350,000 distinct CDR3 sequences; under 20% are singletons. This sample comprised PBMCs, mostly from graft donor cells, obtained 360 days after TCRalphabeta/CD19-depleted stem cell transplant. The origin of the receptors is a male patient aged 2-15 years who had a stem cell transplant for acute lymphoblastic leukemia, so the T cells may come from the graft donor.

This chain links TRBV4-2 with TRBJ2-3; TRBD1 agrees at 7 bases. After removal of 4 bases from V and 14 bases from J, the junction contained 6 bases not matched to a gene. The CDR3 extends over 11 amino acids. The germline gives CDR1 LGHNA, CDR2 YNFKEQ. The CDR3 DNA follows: TGTGCCAGCAGCCCAGGGGGAACTCGGTATTTT. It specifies CASSPGGTRYF.

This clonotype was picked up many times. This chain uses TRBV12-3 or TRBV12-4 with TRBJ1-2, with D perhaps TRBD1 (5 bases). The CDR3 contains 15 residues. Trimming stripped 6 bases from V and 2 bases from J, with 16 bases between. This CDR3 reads CASSYIRASNYGYTF. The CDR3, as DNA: TGTGCCAGCAGCTACATCAGGGCCTCCAACTATGGCTACACCTTC.

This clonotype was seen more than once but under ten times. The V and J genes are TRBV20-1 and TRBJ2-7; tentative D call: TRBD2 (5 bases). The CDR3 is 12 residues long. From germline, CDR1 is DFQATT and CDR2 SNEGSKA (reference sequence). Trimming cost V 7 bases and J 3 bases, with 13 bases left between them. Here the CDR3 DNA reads TGCAGTGGTACGAGGGAGTTCTACGAGCAGTACTTC. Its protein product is CSGTREFYEQYF.

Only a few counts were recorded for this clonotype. For the CDR3, the DNA is TGCAGTGCTGATAACCGGGGCCACCAGACCTACGAGCAGTACTTC. Its protein product is CSADNRGHQTYEQYF. V gene TRBV20-1 combines with J gene TRBJ2-7; tentatively, D is TRBD1 or TRBD2 (5 bases each). Per germline, CDR1 DFQATT and CDR2 SNEGSKA (reference sequence). V dropped 5 bases and J dropped 2 bases, with 19 bases sitting between them. CDR3 size: 15 residues.

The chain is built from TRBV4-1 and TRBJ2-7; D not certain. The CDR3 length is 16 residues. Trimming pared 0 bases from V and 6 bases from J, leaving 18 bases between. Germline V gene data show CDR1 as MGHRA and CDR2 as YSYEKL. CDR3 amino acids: CASSQDATWVQVEQYF. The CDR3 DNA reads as TGCGCCAGCAGCCAAGATGCCACCTGGGTTCAAGTCGAGCAGTACTTC.